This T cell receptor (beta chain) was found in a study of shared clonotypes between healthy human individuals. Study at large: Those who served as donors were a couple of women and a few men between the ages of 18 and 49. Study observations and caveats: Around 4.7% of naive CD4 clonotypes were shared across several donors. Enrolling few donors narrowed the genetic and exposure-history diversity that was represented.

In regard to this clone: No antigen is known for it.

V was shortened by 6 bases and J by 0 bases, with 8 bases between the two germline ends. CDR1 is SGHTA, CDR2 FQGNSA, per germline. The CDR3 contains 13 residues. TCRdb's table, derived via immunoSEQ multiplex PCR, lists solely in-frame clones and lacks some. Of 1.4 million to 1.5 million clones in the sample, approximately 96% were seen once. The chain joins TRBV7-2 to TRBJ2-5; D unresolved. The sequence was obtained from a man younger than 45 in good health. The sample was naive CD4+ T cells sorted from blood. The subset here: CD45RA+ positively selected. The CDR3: CASSYTYQETQYF. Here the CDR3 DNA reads TGTGCCAGCAGTTATACCTACCAAGAGACCCAGTACTTC. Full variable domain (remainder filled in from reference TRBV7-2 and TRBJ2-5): GAGVSQSPSNKVTEKGKDVELRCDPISGHTALYWYRQSLGQGLEFLIYFQGNSAPDKSGLPSDRFSAERTGGSVSTLTIQRTQQEDSAVYLCASSYTYQETQYFGPGTRLLVL.